This is a list of T cell receptor beta chains from one sample in a study of memory CD4+ T cells and cytomegalovirus serostatus. TCRdb keeps only in-frame clones here, not all; method: immunoSEQ multiplex PCR. Found here are approximately 53,000 clones, 78% of them singletons; the top ten hold 0.65% to 0.85%. What was sequenced was memory CD4+ T cells from blood. The source of these receptors is an adult in good health and CMV-seronegative. The CDR3 runs from the conserved cysteine through the conserved F or W. Each record gives: D gene, V gene, J gene, clone size, CDR3 protein, CDR3 DNA. A D gene is named only where the DNA matches it firmly. Clone sizes are given selectively: once, few, many, or a class where the clone is expanded.

TRBD2	TRBV4-1	TRBJ2-2	-	CASSQEGLAGTGELFF	TGCGCCAGCAGCCAAGAAGGGCTAGCGGGCACCGGGGAGCTGTTTTTT
-	TRBV5-1	TRBJ1-4	-	CASSRYSSGIEKLFF	TGCGCCAGCAGCCGCTACTCTTCTGGGATAGAAAAACTGTTTTTT
-	TRBV5-4	TRBJ2-1	-	CASSRDGSSYNEQFF	TGTGCCAGCTCCCGGGACGGAAGCTCCTACAATGAGCAGTTCTTC
-	TRBV6-1	TRBJ1-5	few	CASSDWGEARQPQHF	TGTGCCAGCAGTGACTGGGGCGAGGCACGTCAGCCCCAGCATTTT
-	TRBV28	TRBJ2-7	-	CASSPPGGHWEQYF	TGTGCCAGCAGCCCCCCGGGGGGCCACTGGGAGCAGTACTTC
-	TRBV10-3	TRBJ2-1	-	CAISESQLDPPKFF	TGTGCCATCAGTGAGTCACAACTAGACCCGCCTAAGTTCTTC
-	TRBV2	TRBJ2-1	few	CASTGGGNRNEQFF	TGTGCCAGCACGGGCGGAGGGAACCGGAATGAGCAGTTCTTC
-	TRBV30	TRBJ2-3	-	CAWSVASPSADTQYF	TGTGCCTGGAGTGTAGCCTCGCCCTCGGCAGATACGCAGTATTTT
-	TRBV2	TRBJ1-5	-	CASSESSTLQPQHF	TGTGCCAGCAGTGAGTCGTCCACACTACAGCCCCAGCATTTT
-	TRBV5-4	TRBJ1-2	-	CASTSGTNYGYTF	TGTGCCAGCACCTCAGGGACTAACTATGGCTACACCTTC
-	TRBV2	TRBJ2-5	-	CASSGGPGETQYF	TGTGCCAGCAGTGGGGGTCCGGGAGAGACCCAGTACTTC
TRBD1	TRBV2	TRBJ2-7	-	CASSEDRGPYEQYF	TGTGCCAGCAGTGAAGACAGGGGCCCCTACGAGCAGTACTTC
-	TRBV7-8	TRBJ1-5	-	CASSRDQGEIRNQPQHF	TGTGCCAGCAGCCGTGACCAAGGGGAAATAAGGAATCAGCCCCAGCATTTT
-	TRBV6-1	TRBJ1-6	-	CASSDRNDSPLHF	TGTGCCAGCAGTGATCGAAACGATTCACCCCTCCACTTT
TRBD2	TRBV4-1	TRBJ2-7	-	CASSQASGDIYEQYF	TGCGCCAGCAGCCAAGCTAGCGGGGATATCTACGAGCAGTACTTC
TRBD2	TRBV5-6	TRBJ2-2	-	CASSRGLGSDTGELFF	TGTGCCAGCAGCCGAGGACTAGGCTCTGACACCGGGGAGCTGTTTTTT
TRBD1	TRBV19	TRBJ2-1	-	CASSMGQGVDEQFF	TGTGCCAGTAGTATGGGACAGGGGGTCGATGAGCAGTTCTTC
TRBD2	TRBV30	TRBJ2-2	-	CAWSPGLAGAGELFF	TGTGCCTGGAGTCCGGGACTAGCGGGAGCCGGGGAGCTGTTTTTT
-	TRBV4-2	TRBJ2-2	-	CASSQDRRDSGELFF	TGTGCCAGCAGCCAGGATAGAAGGGATTCCGGGGAGCTGTTTTTT
TRBD1	TRBV29-1	TRBJ2-7	-	CSVVRQGSYEQYF	TGCAGCGTTGTTAGACAGGGGTCCTACGAGCAGTACTTC
-	TRBV28	TRBJ2-7	-	CASKPGGASYEQYF	TGTGCCAGCAAACCTGGAGGGGCGAGCTACGAGCAGTACTTC
-	TRBV30	TRBJ1-1	few	CAWRVKGGNTEAFF	TGTGCCTGGAGGGTAAAGGGGGGGAACACTGAAGCTTTCTTT
TRBD1	TRBV7-9	TRBJ2-5	-	CASSGSGQGRETQYF	TGTGCCAGTTCCGGATCGGGACAGGGCCGAGAGACCCAGTACTTC